This T cell receptor beta chain emerged from a study of blood T cell repertoires in COVID-19. About the study: The study drew acute and convalescent COVID-19 samples from the United States, Italy and Spain.

Original handling: From reference gene primer amplification, estimates of nucleated cell counts were derived. Using immunoSEQ multiplex PCR, the repertoire was profiled, and TCRdb retains in-frame clones only, with some absent. That table is the source of V, J and clone size, and D and trimming were worked out from the DNA. Of about 180,000 clones listed, over 70% are singletons. The material sequenced was peripheral blood. The sequence was obtained from an older woman with acute or convalescent COVID-19.

The chain's CDR3 is CASSLTGSGYTF. CDR3 coding DNA: TGTGCCAGCAGCCTGACAGGGAGTGGCTACACCTTC. This chain joins TRBV12-3 or TRBV12-4 and TRBJ1-2, with TRBD1 identical over 7 bases. This CDR3 region has 12 residues. V shed 6 bases and J 7 bases; nucleotides not matched to a gene: 5.